The sample holds many counts of the clone carrying this T cell receptor (beta chain). The entry originates in a study of T-cell reconstitution after alpha-beta-depleted transplantation in children. CDR1 is MNHEY, CDR2 SMNVEV, per germline (reference sequence). Losses at the gene ends were 3 bases for V and 6 bases for J; bases not matched to a gene: 1. The CDR3 is 14 amino acids. Preparation of the TCRbeta library was carried out with unique molecular identifiers. TCRdb called the PCR reads again in MiXCR, with one record for every CDR3 protein. The repertoire holds around 450,000 distinct CDR3 sequences, with under 12% as singletons.

The input for sequencing was PBMCs, taken before TCRalphabeta/CD19-depleted stem cell transplant. The receptor was isolated from a child under 10 years old with inherited bone marrow failure, due to receive a stem cell transplant. The chain has TRBV27 and TRBJ2-4, with TRBD2 identical over 11 bases. In nucleotides, the CDR3 is TGTGCCAGCAGTTTGGGGACTAGCGGAAACATTCAGTACTTC. As protein: CASSLGTSGNIQYF.